Here is one TCR beta chain with its context. This table comes from immunoSEQ multiplex PCR, and its TCRdb copy is limited to in-frame clones, with some not included. This table has roughly 48,000 clones, approximately 92% appearing once. This record belongs to a study of T cell changes during pregnancy in multiple sclerosis. The length of the CDR3 is 17 residues. CDR1 and CDR2 (germline): SGHDT, YYEEEE. Trimming shortened V by 1 base and J by 2 bases, and 16 bases separated the two germline ends. V gene TRBV5-6 combines with J gene TRBJ2-1, with D perhaps matching TRBD2 (6 bases). Sequences were derived from CD4+ T cells from peripheral blood mononuclear cells, sampled in the third trimester of pregnancy. This sequence was found in a female donor with multiple sclerosis, enrolled in a pregnancy study. The CDR3 spells CASSLQLAMGPYNEQFF. CDR3 nucleotides: TGTGCCAGCAGCTTGCAGCTAGCGATGGGCCCCTACAATGAGCAGTTCTTC.